This TCR beta chain came from a study of Graves' ophthalmopathy and Graves' hyperthyroidism. Where ophthalmopathy was present, donors had moderate-to-severe activity, CAS ≥3, NOSPECS ≥4 and duration under 3 months. Diagnostic conclusions were grounded in clinical symptoms, serum thyroxine, TRAb, thyroid ultrasound and orbital computed tomography. To note about this clonotype: Its antigen is not known.

Study-level results: Blood shared most expanded thyroid clonotypes above 0.001 frequency.

RNA transcripts were the template, and TCR beta CDR3 regions were amplified from them. The first round was an RT-PCR with HTBI primers, and the second round was a multiplex PCR. MiXCR, applied by TCRdb to the multiplex PCR reads, yields one record per CDR3 protein. The sample includes about 400,000 distinct CDR3 sequences, about 17% of them seen just once. There are 13 residues in the CDR3. V lost 5 bases and J 0 bases, leaving 7 bases between the germline ends. Germline loops: CDR1 SGHVS, CDR2 FNYEAQ. Sequenced material: peripheral blood. The chain employs TRBV7-6 and TRBJ1-1; D is ambiguous. The TCR was taken from a woman aged 18-35 years with Graves' ophthalmopathy. The CDR3 DNA sequence: TGTGCCAGCAGCAAACATCTGAACACTGAAGCTTTCTTT. Residues: CASSKHLNTEAFF.